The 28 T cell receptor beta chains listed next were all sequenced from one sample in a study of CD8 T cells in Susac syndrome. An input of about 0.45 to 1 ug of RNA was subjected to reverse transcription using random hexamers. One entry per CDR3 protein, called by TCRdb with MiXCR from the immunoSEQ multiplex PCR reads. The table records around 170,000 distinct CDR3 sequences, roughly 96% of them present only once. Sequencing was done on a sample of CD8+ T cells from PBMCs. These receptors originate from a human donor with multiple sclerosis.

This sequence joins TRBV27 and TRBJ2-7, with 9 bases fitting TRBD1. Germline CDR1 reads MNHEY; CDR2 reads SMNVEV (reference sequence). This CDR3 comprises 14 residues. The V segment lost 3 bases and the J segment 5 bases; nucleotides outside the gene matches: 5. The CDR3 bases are TGTGCCAGCAGTTTCGACAGGGGGAGCGACGAGCAGTACTTC. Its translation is CASSFDRGSDEQYF.

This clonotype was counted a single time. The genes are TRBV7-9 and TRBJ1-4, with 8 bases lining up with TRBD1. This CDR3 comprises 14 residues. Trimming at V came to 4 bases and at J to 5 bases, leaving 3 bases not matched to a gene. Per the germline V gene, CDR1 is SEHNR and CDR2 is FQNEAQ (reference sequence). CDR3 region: CASSYTGGNEKLFF. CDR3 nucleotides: TGTGCCAGCAGCTATACAGGGGGAAATGAAAAACTGTTTTTT.

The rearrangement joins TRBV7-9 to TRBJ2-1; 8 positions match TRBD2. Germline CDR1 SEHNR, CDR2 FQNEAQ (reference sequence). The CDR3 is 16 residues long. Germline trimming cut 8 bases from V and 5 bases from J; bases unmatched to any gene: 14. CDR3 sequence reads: CASSRGIAGTNNEQFF. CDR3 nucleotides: TGTGCCAGCTCTCGAGGTATAGCGGGGACAAACAATGAGCAGTTCTTC.

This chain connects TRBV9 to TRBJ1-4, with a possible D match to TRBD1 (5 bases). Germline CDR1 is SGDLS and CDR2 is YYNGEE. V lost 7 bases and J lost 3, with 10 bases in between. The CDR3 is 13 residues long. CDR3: CASASGPNEKLFF. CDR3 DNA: TGTGCCAGCGCGTCGGGACCTAATGAAAAACTGTTTTTT.

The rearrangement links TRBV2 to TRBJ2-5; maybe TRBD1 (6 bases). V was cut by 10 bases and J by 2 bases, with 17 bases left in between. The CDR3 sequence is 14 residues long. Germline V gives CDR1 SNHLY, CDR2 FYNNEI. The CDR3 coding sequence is TGTGCCACCCTAAATGTAGGACAGCAAGAGACCCAGTACTTC. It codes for CATLNVGQQETQYF. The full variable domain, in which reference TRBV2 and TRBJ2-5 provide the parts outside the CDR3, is EPEVTQTPSHQVTQMGQEVILRCVPISNHLYFYWYRQILGQKVEFLVSFYNNEISEKSEIFDDQFSVERPDGSNFTLKIRSTKLEDSAMYFCATLNVGQQETQYFGPGTRLLVL.

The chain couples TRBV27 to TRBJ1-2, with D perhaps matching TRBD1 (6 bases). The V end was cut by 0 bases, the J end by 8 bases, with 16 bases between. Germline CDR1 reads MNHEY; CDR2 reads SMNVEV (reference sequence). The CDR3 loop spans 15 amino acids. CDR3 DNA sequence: TGTGCCAGCAGTTTATCGGGGGGCGCGGCTTCCGGCTACACCTTC. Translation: CASSLSGGAASGYTF.

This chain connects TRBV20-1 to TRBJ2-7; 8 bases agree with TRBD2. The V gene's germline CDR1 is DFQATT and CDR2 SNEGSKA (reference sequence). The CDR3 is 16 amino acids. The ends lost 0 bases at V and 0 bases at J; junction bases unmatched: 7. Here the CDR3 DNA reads TGCAGTGCTAGAGATCCCGAAGCGGGAGACTCCTACGAGCAGTACTTC. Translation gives CSARDPEAGDSYEQYF.

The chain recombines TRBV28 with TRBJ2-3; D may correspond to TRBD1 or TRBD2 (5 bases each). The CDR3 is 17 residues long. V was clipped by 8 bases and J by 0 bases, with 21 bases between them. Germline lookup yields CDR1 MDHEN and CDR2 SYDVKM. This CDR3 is CASGSTGTMESTDTQYF. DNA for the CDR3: TGTGCCAGCGGGTCGACGGGGACGATGGAAAGCACAGATACGCAGTATTTT.

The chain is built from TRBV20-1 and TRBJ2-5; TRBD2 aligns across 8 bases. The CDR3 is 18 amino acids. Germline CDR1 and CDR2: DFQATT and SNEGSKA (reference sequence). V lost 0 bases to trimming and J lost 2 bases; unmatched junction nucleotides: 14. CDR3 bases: TGCAGTGCTAGAGATGTCGAATCTAGCGGGCAACTACAAGAGACCCAGTACTTC. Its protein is CSARDVESSGQLQETQYF.

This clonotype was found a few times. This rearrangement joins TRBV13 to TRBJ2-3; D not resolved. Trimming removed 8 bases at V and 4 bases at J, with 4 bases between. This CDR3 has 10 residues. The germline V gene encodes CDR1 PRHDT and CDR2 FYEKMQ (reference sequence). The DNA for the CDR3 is TGTGCCAGCGAGGCAGATACGCAGTATTTT. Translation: CASEADTQYF.

The CDR3 region is CASSTPGSTDTQYF. CDR3 nucleotide sequence: TGTGCCAGCAGCACACCGGGCAGCACAGATACGCAGTATTTT. This chain connects TRBV7-9 to TRBJ2-3; D uncertain. The V gene lost 5 bases and the J gene lost 0 bases, with 9 bases spanning the gap. Germline values: CDR1 SEHNR, CDR2 FQNEAQ (reference sequence). The CDR3 sequence is 14 residues long.

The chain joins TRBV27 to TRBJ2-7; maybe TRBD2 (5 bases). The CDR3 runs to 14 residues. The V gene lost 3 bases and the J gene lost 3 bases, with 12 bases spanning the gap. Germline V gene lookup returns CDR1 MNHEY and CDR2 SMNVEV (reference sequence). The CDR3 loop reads CASSFGLCYYEQYF. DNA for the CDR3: TGTGCCAGCAGTTTCGGACTTTGTTACTACGAGCAGTACTTC.

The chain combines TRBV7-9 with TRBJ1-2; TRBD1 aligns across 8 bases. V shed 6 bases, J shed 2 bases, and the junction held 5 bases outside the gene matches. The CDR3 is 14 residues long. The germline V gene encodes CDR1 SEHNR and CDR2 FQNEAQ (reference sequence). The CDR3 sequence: CASSRTGKNYGYTF. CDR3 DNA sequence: TGTGCCAGCAGTCGGACAGGGAAAAACTATGGCTACACCTTC.

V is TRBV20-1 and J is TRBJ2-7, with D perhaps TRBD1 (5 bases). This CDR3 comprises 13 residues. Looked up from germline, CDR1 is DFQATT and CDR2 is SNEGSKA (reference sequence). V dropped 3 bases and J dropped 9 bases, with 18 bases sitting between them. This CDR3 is CSASTPDTLGQYF. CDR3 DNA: TGCAGTGCTAGTACCCCGGACACATTAGGGCAGTACTTC.

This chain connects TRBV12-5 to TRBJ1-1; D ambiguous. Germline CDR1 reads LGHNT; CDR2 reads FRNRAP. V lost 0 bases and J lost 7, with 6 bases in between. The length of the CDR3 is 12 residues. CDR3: CASGLVPGEAFF. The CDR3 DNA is TGTGCTAGTGGTTTGGTACCCGGTGAAGCTTTCTTT.

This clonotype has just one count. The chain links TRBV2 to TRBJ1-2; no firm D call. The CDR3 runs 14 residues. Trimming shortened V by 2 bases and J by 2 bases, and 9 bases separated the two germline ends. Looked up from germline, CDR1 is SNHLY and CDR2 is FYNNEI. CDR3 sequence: CASSESGLNYGYTF. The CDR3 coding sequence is TGTGCCAGCAGTGAATCTGGGCTGAACTATGGCTACACCTTC.

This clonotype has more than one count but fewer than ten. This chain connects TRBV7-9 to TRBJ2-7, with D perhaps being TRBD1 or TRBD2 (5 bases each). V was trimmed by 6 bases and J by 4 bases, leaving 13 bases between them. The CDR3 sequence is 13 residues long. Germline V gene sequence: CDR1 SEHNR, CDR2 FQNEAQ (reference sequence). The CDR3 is CASSSGSGYEQYF. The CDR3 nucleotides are TGTGCCAGCAGTTCGGGATCAGGGTACGAGCAGTACTTC.

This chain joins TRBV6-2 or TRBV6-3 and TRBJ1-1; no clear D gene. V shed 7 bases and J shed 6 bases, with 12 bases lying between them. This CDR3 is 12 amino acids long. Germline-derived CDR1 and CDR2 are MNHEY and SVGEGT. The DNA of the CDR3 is TGTGCCAGCAAGTCCGGTTCTGCTGAAGCTTTCTTT. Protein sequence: CASKSGSAEAFF.

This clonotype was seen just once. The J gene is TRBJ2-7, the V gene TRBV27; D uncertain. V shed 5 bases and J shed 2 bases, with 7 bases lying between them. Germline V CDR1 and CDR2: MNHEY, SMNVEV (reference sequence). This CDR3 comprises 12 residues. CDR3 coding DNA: TGTGCCAGCAGTAGGGTTCCCTACGAGCAGTACTTC. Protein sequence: CASSRVPYEQYF.

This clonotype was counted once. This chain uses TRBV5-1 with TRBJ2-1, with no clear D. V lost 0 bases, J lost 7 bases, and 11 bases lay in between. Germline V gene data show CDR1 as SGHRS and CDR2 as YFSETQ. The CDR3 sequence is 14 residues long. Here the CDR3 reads CASSLAIGLNEQFF. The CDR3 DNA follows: TGCGCCAGCAGCTTGGCGATTGGTTTGAATGAGCAGTTCTTC.

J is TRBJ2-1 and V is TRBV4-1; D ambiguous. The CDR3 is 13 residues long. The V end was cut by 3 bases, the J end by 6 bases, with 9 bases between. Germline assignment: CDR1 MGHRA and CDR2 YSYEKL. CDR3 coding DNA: TGCGCCAGCAGCCAGGGCTCGAGCAATGAGCAGTTCTTC. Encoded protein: CASSQGSSNEQFF.

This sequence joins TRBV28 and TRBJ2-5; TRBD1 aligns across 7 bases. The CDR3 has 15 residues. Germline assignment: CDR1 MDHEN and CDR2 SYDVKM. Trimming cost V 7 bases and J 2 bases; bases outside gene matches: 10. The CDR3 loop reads CASTPTGRGQETQYF. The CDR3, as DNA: TGTGCCAGCACCCCGACAGGGCGAGGGCAAGAGACCCAGTACTTC. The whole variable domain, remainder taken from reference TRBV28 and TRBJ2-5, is DVKVTQSSRYLVKRTGEKVFLECVQDMDHENMFWYRQDPGLGLRLIYFSYDVKMKEKGDIPEGYSVSREKKERFSLILESASTNQTSMYLCASTPTGRGQETQYFGPGTRLLVL.

The CDR3 bases are TGTGCCAAGCAGGTACTGGGTGAGCAGTTCTTC. It specifies CAKQVLGEQFF. This sequence joins TRBV2 and TRBJ2-1; D uncertain. Trimming took 10 bases from V and 9 from J, leaving 13 bases between them. This CDR3 is built from 11 residues. Germline V lookup: CDR1 SNHLY, CDR2 FYNNEI.

The CDR3 spells CSARRDEGSWFTEAFF. DNA of the CDR3: TGCAGTGCTAGGAGGGACGAAGGGAGTTGGTTCACTGAAGCTTTCTTT. The V and J genes are TRBV20-1 and TRBJ1-1; D possibly corresponds to TRBD1 (5 bases). Germline lookup yields CDR1 DFQATT and CDR2 SNEGSKA (reference sequence). V was clipped by 3 bases and J by 4 bases, with 21 bases between them. This CDR3 region has 16 residues.

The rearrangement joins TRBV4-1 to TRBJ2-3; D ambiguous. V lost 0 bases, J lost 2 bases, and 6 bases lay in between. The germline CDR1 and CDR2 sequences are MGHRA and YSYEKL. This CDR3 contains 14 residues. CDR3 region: CASSQDTNTDTQYF. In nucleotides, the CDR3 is TGCGCCAGCAGCCAAGACACAAACACAGATACGCAGTATTTT.

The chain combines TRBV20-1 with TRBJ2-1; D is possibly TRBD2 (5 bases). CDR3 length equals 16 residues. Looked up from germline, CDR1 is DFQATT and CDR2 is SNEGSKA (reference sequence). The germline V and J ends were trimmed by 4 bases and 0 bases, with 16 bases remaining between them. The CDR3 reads CSATPTGSSSYNEQFF. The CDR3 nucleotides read TGCAGTGCTACCCCCACGGGAAGTAGCTCCTACAATGAGCAGTTCTTC.

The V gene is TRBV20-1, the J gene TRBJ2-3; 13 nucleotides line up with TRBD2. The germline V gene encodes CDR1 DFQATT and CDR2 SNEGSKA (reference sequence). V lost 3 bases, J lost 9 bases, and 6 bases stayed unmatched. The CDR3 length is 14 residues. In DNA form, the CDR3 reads TGCAGTGCTAGGTTGGGACTAGCGGGGTACACGCAGTATTTT. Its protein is CSARLGLAGYTQYF.

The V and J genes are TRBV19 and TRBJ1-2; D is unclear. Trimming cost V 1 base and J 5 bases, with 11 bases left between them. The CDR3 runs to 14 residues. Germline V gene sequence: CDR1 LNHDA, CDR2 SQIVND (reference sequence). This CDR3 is CASSIADTGYGYTF. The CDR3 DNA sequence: TGTGCCAGTAGTATAGCAGACACTGGTTATGGCTACACCTTC.